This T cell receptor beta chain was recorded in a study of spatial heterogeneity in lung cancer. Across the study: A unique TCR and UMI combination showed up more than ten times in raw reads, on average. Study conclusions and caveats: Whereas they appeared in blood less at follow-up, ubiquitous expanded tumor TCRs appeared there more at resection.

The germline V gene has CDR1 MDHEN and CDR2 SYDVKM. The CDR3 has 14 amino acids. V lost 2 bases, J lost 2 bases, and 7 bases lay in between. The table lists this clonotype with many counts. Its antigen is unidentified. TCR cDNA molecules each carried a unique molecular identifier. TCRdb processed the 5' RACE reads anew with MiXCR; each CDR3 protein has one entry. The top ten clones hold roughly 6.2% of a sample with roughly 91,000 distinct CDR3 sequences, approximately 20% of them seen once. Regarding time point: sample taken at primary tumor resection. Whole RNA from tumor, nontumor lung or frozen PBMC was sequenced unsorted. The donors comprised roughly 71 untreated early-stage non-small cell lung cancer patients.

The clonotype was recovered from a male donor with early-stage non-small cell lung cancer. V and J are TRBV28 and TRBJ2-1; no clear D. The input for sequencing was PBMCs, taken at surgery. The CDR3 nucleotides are TGTGCCAGCAGTTTAATACAAGCCTACAATGAGCAGTTCTTC. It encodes CASSLIQAYNEQFF.